The rows below give T cell receptor beta chains drawn from one sample of a study of human T cells and chemical hapten exposure. TCRdb passed the RACE reads through MiXCR, listing each CDR3 protein once. The sample lists about 84,000 distinct CDR3 sequences, less than 11% occurring once. The input for sequencing was whole blood, taken in connection with sensitization to the hapten diphenylcyclopropenone (DPC). These receptors all come from a woman aged 50 to 60 with alopecia areata. Some clones in this sample may be carry-over from other donors' samples. The CDR3 runs from the conserved cysteine through the conserved F or W. The order of the fields is D gene, J gene, V gene, clone size, CDR3 protein, CDR3 DNA. D genes are given only for firm matches. Only some rows state a clone size, as once, few, many or a class for expanded clones.

d_gene: .; j_gene: TRBJ1-5; v_gene: TRBV3-1; abundance: few; CDR3aa: CASSQDFTGNQPQHF; CDR3nt: TGTGCCAGCAGCCAGGACTTCACAGGGAATCAGCCCCAGCATTTT
d_gene: .; j_gene: TRBJ1-3; v_gene: TRBV4-1; abundance: .; CDR3aa: CASSRGSSGNTIYF; CDR3nt: TGCGCCAGCAGCCGTGGCAGCTCTGGAAACACCATATATTTT
d_gene: TRBD1; j_gene: TRBJ1-5; v_gene: TRBV4-2; abundance: many; CDR3aa: CASSQGQTGIYSNQPQHF; CDR3nt: TGTGCCAGCAGCCAAGGCCAGACAGGGATTTATAGCAATCAGCCCCAGCATTTT
d_gene: TRBD1; j_gene: TRBJ1-5; v_gene: TRBV5-5; abundance: .; CDR3aa: CASSVGQGHQPQHF; CDR3nt: TGTGCCAGCAGCGTCGGACAGGGACATCAGCCCCAGCATTTT
d_gene: .; j_gene: TRBJ2-1; v_gene: TRBV27; abundance: many; CDR3aa: CASRIGPANNEQFF; CDR3nt: TGTGCCAGCAGGATAGGGCCAGCGAACAATGAGCAGTTCTTC
d_gene: .; j_gene: TRBJ2-2; v_gene: TRBV7-7; abundance: many; CDR3aa: CASSYSGNTGELFF; CDR3nt: TGTGCCAGCAGCTATAGCGGGAACACCGGGGAGCTGTTTTTT
d_gene: .; j_gene: TRBJ2-3; v_gene: TRBV28; abundance: many; CDR3aa: CASSTGHENPDTQYF; CDR3nt: TGTGCCAGCAGTACTGGACACGAGAACCCAGATACGCAGTATTTT
d_gene: TRBD2; j_gene: TRBJ2-3; v_gene: TRBV5-1; abundance: many; CDR3aa: CASSLQTSEGLDTQYF; CDR3nt: TGCGCCAGCAGCTTGCAGACTAGCGAGGGATTAGATACGCAGTATTTT
d_gene: TRBD1; j_gene: TRBJ1-6; v_gene: TRBV20-1; abundance: .; CDR3aa: CSARTGGENNSPLHF; CDR3nt: TGCAGTGCTAGGACAGGGGGCGAAAATAATTCACCCCTCCACTTT
d_gene: .; j_gene: TRBJ2-6; v_gene: TRBV7-9; abundance: few; CDR3aa: CASSSPAGIGANVLTF; CDR3nt: TGTGCCAGCAGTAGTCCCGCCGGGATAGGGGCCAACGTCCTGACTTTC
d_gene: .; j_gene: TRBJ2-7; v_gene: TRBV7-2; abundance: .; CDR3aa: CASSPEGANSYEQYF; CDR3nt: TGTGCCAGCAGCCCGGAAGGGGCCAACTCCTACGAGCAGTACTTC
d_gene: TRBD1; j_gene: TRBJ1-1; v_gene: TRBV20-1; abundance: many; CDR3aa: CSASPGQFGPEAFF; CDR3nt: TGCAGTGCTAGTCCGGGACAGTTCGGCCCTGAAGCTTTCTTT
d_gene: .; j_gene: TRBJ1-1; v_gene: TRBV10-3; abundance: many; CDR3aa: CAIKGEGEAFF; CDR3nt: TGTGCCATCAAAGGGGAGGGTGAAGCTTTCTTT
d_gene: .; j_gene: TRBJ2-7; v_gene: TRBV6-2/TRBV6-3; abundance: .; CDR3aa: CASSDPAQLYEQYF; CDR3nt: TGTGCCAGCAGTGATCCGGCACAGCTCTACGAGCAGTACTTC
d_gene: .; j_gene: TRBJ2-2; v_gene: TRBV18; abundance: few; CDR3aa: CASSPTGQSLGELFF; CDR3nt: TGTGCCAGCTCACCGACGGGGCAGAGTCTCGGGGAGCTGTTTTTT
d_gene: TRBD1; j_gene: TRBJ1-6; v_gene: TRBV15; abundance: few; CDR3aa: CATSRDWTGDESPLHF; CDR3nt: TGTGCCACCAGCAGAGATTGGACAGGGGATGAATCACCCCTCCACTTT
d_gene: TRBD1; j_gene: TRBJ2-7; v_gene: TRBV15; abundance: .; CDR3aa: CATSRGNRGVEQYF; CDR3nt: TGTGCCACCAGCAGAGGTAACAGGGGGGTTGAGCAGTACTTC
d_gene: .; j_gene: TRBJ2-3; v_gene: TRBV20-1; abundance: many; CDR3aa: CSAILAPRGTDTQYF; CDR3nt: TGCAGTGCTATCCTAGCGCCCAGGGGCACAGATACGCAGTATTTT
d_gene: TRBD1; j_gene: TRBJ2-7; v_gene: TRBV6-6; abundance: .; CDR3aa: CASSQRQGPYEQYF; CDR3nt: TGTGCCAGCAGTCAACGACAGGGACCCTACGAGCAGTACTTC
d_gene: .; j_gene: TRBJ2-2; v_gene: TRBV12-3/TRBV12-4; abundance: .; CDR3aa: CASSFILAGELFF; CDR3nt: TGTGCCAGCAGTTTTATCTTGGCCGGGGAGCTGTTTTTT
d_gene: .; j_gene: TRBJ2-1; v_gene: TRBV12-3/TRBV12-4; abundance: many; CDR3aa: CASSLGRDEQFF; CDR3nt: TGTGCCAGCAGTTTAGGTAGGGATGAGCAGTTCTTC
d_gene: .; j_gene: TRBJ1-2; v_gene: TRBV16; abundance: many; CDR3aa: CASSLQSSYGYTF; CDR3nt: TGTGCCAGCAGCCTACAGAGTTCCTATGGCTACACCTTC
d_gene: .; j_gene: TRBJ2-2; v_gene: TRBV24-1; abundance: many; CDR3aa: CATSGSMDPNTGELFF; CDR3nt: TGTGCCACCAGTGGATCGATGGATCCGAACACCGGGGAGCTGTTTTTT
d_gene: .; j_gene: TRBJ2-7; v_gene: TRBV27; abundance: few; CDR3aa: CASSRRAGHEQYF; CDR3nt: TGTGCCAGCAGTAGAAGGGCTGGCCACGAGCAGTACTTC
d_gene: .; j_gene: TRBJ1-5; v_gene: TRBV5-1; abundance: .; CDR3aa: CASSWDSFSNQPQHF; CDR3nt: TGCGCCAGCAGCTGGGACTCTTTTAGCAATCAGCCCCAGCATTTT
d_gene: .; j_gene: TRBJ1-5; v_gene: TRBV10-3; abundance: many; CDR3aa: CAISPQGQQPQHF; CDR3nt: TGTGCCATCAGTCCCCAGGGCCAACAGCCCCAGCATTTT
d_gene: .; j_gene: TRBJ1-1; v_gene: TRBV7-9; abundance: many; CDR3aa: CASSSRGDTEAFF; CDR3nt: TGTGCCAGCAGCTCCCGCGGGGACACTGAAGCTTTCTTT
d_gene: .; j_gene: TRBJ2-3; v_gene: TRBV14; abundance: few; CDR3aa: CASSQFDPARRHSDTQYF; CDR3nt: TGTGCCAGCAGCCAATTCGACCCTGCACGGAGACACAGCGATACGCAGTATTTT
d_gene: .; j_gene: TRBJ1-1; v_gene: TRBV7-2; abundance: .; CDR3aa: CASSFTPRDEAFF; CDR3nt: TGTGCCAGCAGCTTCACGCCTCGTGATGAAGCTTTCTTT
d_gene: TRBD2; j_gene: TRBJ2-5; v_gene: TRBV7-2; abundance: .; CDR3aa: CASSLVASGRGKTQYF; CDR3nt: TGTGCCAGCAGCTTAGTAGCTAGCGGGAGAGGAAAGACCCAGTACTTC
d_gene: .; j_gene: TRBJ2-5; v_gene: TRBV6-6; abundance: few; CDR3aa: CARARYQETQYF; CDR3nt: TGTGCCAGAGCCCGGTACCAAGAGACCCAGTACTTC
d_gene: .; j_gene: TRBJ2-3; v_gene: TRBV18; abundance: .; CDR3aa: CASSPPVGADTQYF; CDR3nt: TGTGCCAGCTCCCCACCCGTGGGCGCAGATACGCAGTATTTT
d_gene: .; j_gene: TRBJ2-2; v_gene: TRBV30; abundance: medium-sized; CDR3aa: CAWKLQNTGELFF; CDR3nt: TGTGCCTGGAAACTACAGAACACCGGGGAGCTGTTTTTT
d_gene: .; j_gene: TRBJ1-2; v_gene: TRBV7-2; abundance: .; CDR3aa: CASSSVQGPYGYTF; CDR3nt: TGTGCCAGCAGCTCCGTACAGGGACCTTATGGCTACACCTTC
d_gene: .; j_gene: TRBJ2-7; v_gene: TRBV4-3; abundance: few; CDR3aa: CASSQERPEFYEQYF; CDR3nt: TGCGCCAGCAGCCAAGAGCGACCGGAATTCTACGAGCAGTACTTC
d_gene: .; j_gene: TRBJ2-2; v_gene: TRBV5-5; abundance: many; CDR3aa: CASSYRGAGELFF; CDR3nt: TGTGCCAGCAGCTACCGGGGTGCCGGGGAGCTGTTTTTT
d_gene: .; j_gene: TRBJ1-3; v_gene: TRBV12-3/TRBV12-4; abundance: many; CDR3aa: CASSLTTGVPSGNTIYF; CDR3nt: TGTGCCAGCAGTTTAACGACAGGAGTACCCTCTGGAAACACCATATATTTT
d_gene: .; j_gene: TRBJ2-2; v_gene: TRBV7-2; abundance: many; CDR3aa: CASSLTLPAGPNTGELFF; CDR3nt: TGTGCCAGCAGCTTAACCCTCCCAGCGGGCCCGAACACCGGGGAGCTGTTTTTT
d_gene: .; j_gene: TRBJ2-1; v_gene: TRBV7-9; abundance: .; CDR3aa: CASNILKGTGGNEQFF; CDR3nt: TGTGCCAGCAACATTCTTAAAGGGACCGGAGGAAATGAGCAGTTCTTC
d_gene: .; j_gene: TRBJ1-3; v_gene: TRBV20-1; abundance: .; CDR3aa: CSARTASGNTIYF; CDR3nt: TGCAGTGCTAGGACAGCCTCTGGAAACACCATATATTTT
d_gene: TRBD2; j_gene: TRBJ2-4; v_gene: TRBV7-2; abundance: many; CDR3aa: CASSLLAEKNIQYF; CDR3nt: TGTGCCAGCAGCTTACTAGCGGAAAAAAACATTCAGTACTTC
d_gene: TRBD2; j_gene: TRBJ2-1; v_gene: TRBV18; abundance: .; CDR3aa: CASSPTSGSFNEQFF; CDR3nt: TGTGCCAGCTCACCAACTAGCGGGAGTTTCAATGAGCAGTTCTTC
d_gene: .; j_gene: TRBJ2-1; v_gene: TRBV2; abundance: many; CDR3aa: CASSDRISPYNEQFF; CDR3nt: TGTGCCAGCAGTGATCGGATTAGCCCCTACAATGAGCAGTTCTTC
d_gene: .; j_gene: TRBJ2-4; v_gene: TRBV4-3; abundance: .; CDR3aa: CASSQERLAKNIQYF; CDR3nt: TGCGCCAGCAGCCAAGAACGGTTAGCCAAAAACATTCAGTACTTC
d_gene: TRBD1; j_gene: TRBJ2-3; v_gene: TRBV20-1; abundance: many; CDR3aa: CSAFRTGGTTDTQYF; CDR3nt: TGCAGTGCTTTTAGGACAGGGGGAACCACAGATACGCAGTATTTT
d_gene: .; j_gene: TRBJ2-1; v_gene: TRBV20-1; abundance: few; CDR3aa: CSARWPGFNEQFF; CDR3nt: TGCAGTGCTCGCTGGCCCGGTTTCAATGAGCAGTTCTTC
d_gene: .; j_gene: TRBJ2-1; v_gene: TRBV5-1; abundance: few; CDR3aa: CASSLVVNNEQFF; CDR3nt: TGCGCCAGCAGCTTGGTAGTCAACAATGAGCAGTTCTTC
d_gene: .; j_gene: TRBJ1-6; v_gene: TRBV4-3; abundance: .; CDR3aa: CASSQDNRYNNSPLHF; CDR3nt: TGCGCCAGCAGCCAAGATAACAGATACAATAATTCACCCCTCCACTTT
d_gene: .; j_gene: TRBJ1-1; v_gene: TRBV27; abundance: many; CDR3aa: CASSLIGEIGRPEAFF; CDR3nt: TGTGCCAGCAGTTTAATAGGGGAAATTGGGAGGCCTGAAGCTTTCTTT